By frequency in the sample, the clone carrying this T cell receptor (beta chain) is medium-sized. What it binds is unknown. Clones were read by immunoSEQ multiplex PCR, and TCRdb kept only the in-frame ones, dropping some. The sample includes some 4,500 clones, roughly 20% seen only once; the top ten take 5.2%. Deletions cut 0 bases from V and 6 bases from J, with 10 bases between. CDR1 SGHRS and CDR2 YFSETQ come from the germline V gene. The CDR3 is made up of 14 amino acids. This sample was included in a study of T cells in localized non-small cell lung cancer. General study results and limits: An association was observed between higher blood T cell density and longer overall survival. Adjacent lung held a median approximately 50 of the top 100 tumor clones.

The sequence came from a female donor aged 60 or older with stage I lung adenocarcinoma. This chain links TRBV5-1 with TRBJ1-3; the D is unclear. The sample here was lung tumor tissue, taken before any cancer treatment. The CDR3 nucleotides read TGCGCCAGCAGCTTGGAACACCCGGAAAACACCATATATTTT. Translated: CASSLEHPENTIYF.